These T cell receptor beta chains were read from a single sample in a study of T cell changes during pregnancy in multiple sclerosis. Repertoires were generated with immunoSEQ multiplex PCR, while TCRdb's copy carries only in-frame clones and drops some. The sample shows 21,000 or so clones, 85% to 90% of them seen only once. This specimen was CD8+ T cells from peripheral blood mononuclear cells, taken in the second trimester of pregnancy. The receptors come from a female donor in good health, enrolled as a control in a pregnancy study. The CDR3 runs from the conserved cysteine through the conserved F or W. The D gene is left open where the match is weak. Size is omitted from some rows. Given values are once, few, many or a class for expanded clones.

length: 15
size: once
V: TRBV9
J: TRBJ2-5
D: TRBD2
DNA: TGTGCCAGCAGCGTAGACGGGAGGGCCTGGGAGACCCAGTACTTC
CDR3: CASSVDGRAWETQYF

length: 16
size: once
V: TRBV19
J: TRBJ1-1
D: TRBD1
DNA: TGTGCCAGTAGCCCACGATCCGGACAGGGAACGCCTGAAGCTTTCTTT
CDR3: CASSPRSGQGTPEAFF

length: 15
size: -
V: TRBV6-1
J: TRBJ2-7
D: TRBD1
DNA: TGTGCCAGCAGTGAAATTGAAGGCAGGGGGTACGAGCAGTACTTC
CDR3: CASSEIEGRGYEQYF

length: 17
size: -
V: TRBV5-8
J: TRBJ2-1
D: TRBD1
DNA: TGTGCCAGCAGCTTGGTGGCAGGGGGCCCAGTCTACAATGAGCAGTTCTTC
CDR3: CASSLVAGGPVYNEQFF

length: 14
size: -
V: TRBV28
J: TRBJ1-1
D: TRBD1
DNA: TGTGCCAGCAGTGTTATACAGGGGGTGGGGGAAGCTTTCTTT
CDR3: CASSVIQGVGEAFF

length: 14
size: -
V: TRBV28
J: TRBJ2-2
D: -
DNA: TGTGCCAGCAGTTTAGTGGGGGGCACCGGGGAGCTGTTTTTT
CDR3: CASSLVGGTGELFF

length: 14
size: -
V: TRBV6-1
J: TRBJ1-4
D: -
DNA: TGTGCCAGCAGTGGAGACAGCGAGAATGAAAAACTGTTTTTT
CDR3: CASSGDSENEKLFF

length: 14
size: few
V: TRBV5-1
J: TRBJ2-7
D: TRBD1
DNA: TGCGCCAGCAGCGGCGGACAGGGCTCCTACGAGCAGTACTTC
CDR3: CASSGGQGSYEQYF

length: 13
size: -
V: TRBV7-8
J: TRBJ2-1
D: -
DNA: TGTGCCAGCAGCTTAGTCGGGTACAATGAGCAGTTCTTC
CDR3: CASSLVGYNEQFF

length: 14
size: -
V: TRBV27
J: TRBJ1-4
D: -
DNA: TGTGCCAGCAGCTCGGGGTACACCGGGGGAAAACTGTTTTTT
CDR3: CASSSGYTGGKLFF

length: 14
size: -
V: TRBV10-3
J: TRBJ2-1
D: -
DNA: TGTGCCATCGCCGACGGCGGAATTTACAATGAGCAGTTCTTC
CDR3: CAIADGGIYNEQFF

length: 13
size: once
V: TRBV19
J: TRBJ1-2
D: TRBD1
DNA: TGTGCCAGTAACCTCGGACAGGCCTATGGCTACACCTTC
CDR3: CASNLGQAYGYTF

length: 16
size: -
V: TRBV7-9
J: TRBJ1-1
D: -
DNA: TGTGCCAGCAGCTCCGTCGGGCGGGCCGTGAACACTGAAGCTTTCTTT
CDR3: CASSSVGRAVNTEAFF

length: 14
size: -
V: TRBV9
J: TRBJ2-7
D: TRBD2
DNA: TGTGCCAGCAGCTTAGGACTAGCGGCCTACGAGCAGTACTTC
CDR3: CASSLGLAAYEQYF

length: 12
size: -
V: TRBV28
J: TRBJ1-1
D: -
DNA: TGTGCCAGCAGCCCAGGGAGGACTGAAGCTTTCTTT
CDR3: CASSPGRTEAFF

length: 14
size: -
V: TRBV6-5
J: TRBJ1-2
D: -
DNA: TGTGCCAGCAGTTACTCGTCAGGGAACTATGGCTACACCTTC
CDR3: CASSYSSGNYGYTF

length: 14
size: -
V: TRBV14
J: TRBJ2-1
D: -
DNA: TGTGCCAGCAGCCAAGAGTATCCCGGGGTTGAGCAGTTCTTC
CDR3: CASSQEYPGVEQFF

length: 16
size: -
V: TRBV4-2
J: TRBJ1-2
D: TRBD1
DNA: TGTGCCAGCAGCCAAGAACAGGGGCTCACCGGCTATGGCTACACCTTC
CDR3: CASSQEQGLTGYGYTF

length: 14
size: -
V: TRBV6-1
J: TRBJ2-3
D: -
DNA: TGTGCCAGTGGGGGCTCCGAGGGTGCAGATACGCAGTATTTT
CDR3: CASGGSEGADTQYF

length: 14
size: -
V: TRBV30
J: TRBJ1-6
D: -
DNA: TGTGCAGGGACCGGGGGATTCGGTAATTCACCCCTCCACTTT
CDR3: CAGTGGFGNSPLHF

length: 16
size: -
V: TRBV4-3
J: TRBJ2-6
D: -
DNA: TGCGCCAGCAGCCAAGACACGGGCTCTGGGGCCAACGTCCTGACTTTC
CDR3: CASSQDTGSGANVLTF

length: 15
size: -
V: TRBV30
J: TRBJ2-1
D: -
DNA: TGTGCCTATTCACCGGGAGCGTTTGACCACAATGAGCAGTTCTTC
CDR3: CAYSPGAFDHNEQFF

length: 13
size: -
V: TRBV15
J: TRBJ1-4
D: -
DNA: TGTGCCACCAGCGCACGGGTTAATGAAAAACTGTTTTTT
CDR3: CATSARVNEKLFF

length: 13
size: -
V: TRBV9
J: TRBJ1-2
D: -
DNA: TGTGCCAGCACCACGACAGGATCCTATGGCTACACCTTC
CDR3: CASTTTGSYGYTF

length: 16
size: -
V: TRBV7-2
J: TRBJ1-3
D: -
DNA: TGTGCCAGCAGCTTAAATACGGGAGTTTTAGGAAACACCATATATTTT
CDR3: CASSLNTGVLGNTIYF

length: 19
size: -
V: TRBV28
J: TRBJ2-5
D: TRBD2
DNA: TGTGCCAGCAGCCCACGAGCCGGTTCTAGCGGGAGCCCCCAAGAGACCCAGTACTTC
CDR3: CASSPRAGSSGSPQETQYF

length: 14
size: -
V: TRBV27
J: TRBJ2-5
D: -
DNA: TGTGCCAGCAGTCCGGCCCCGGGATGGGAGACCCAGTACTTC
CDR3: CASSPAPGWETQYF

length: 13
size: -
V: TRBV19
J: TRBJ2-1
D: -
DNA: TGTGCCAGTAGTATAGTAACCGGTACCGAGCAGTTCTTC
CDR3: CASSIVTGTEQFF

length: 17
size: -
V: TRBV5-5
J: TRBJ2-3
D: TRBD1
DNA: TGTGCCAGCAGCTCCGACAGGGTCGGGAAAACAACAGATACGCAGTATTTT
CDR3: CASSSDRVGKTTDTQYF

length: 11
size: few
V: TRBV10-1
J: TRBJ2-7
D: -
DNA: TGCGCCAGCAGTGAAGGAGGGTCCCAGTACTTC
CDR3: CASSEGGSQYF

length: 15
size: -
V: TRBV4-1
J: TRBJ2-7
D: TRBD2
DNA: TGCGCCAGCAGCCCAATAGCGGGAGGGACCTACGAGCAGTACTTC
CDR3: CASSPIAGGTYEQYF

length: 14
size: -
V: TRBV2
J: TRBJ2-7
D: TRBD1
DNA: TGTGCCACGGATGCAGGGGACAGTTCCTACGAGCAGTACTTC
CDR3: CATDAGDSSYEQYF

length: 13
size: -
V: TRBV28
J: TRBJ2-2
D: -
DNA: TGTGCCAGAAGACAGAAGCACACCGGGGAGCTGTTTTTT
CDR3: CARRQKHTGELFF

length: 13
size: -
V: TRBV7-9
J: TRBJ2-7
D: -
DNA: TGTGCCAGCAGCTTGGCGGAACCCTACGAGCAGTACTTC
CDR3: CASSLAEPYEQYF

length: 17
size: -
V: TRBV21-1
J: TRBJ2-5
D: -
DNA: TGTGCCAGCAGCAGCAAAGTGCGGACAGGTATGCAAGAGACCCAGTACTTC
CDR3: CASSSKVRTGMQETQYF

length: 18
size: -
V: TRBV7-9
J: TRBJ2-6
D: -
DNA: TGTGCCAGCAGCTTAGGGGGGAGGGGGTTTAGTGGGGCCAACGTCCTGACTTTC
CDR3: CASSLGGRGFSGANVLTF

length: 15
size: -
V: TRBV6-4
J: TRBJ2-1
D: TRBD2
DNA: TGTGCCAGCAGTGAGGGGACTAGCGGGGCCGGGGGGCAGTTCTTC
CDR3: CASSEGTSGAGGQFF

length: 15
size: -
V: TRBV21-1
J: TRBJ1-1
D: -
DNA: TGTGCCAGCAGCTTACCGGGACAGGTGACCACTGAAGCTTTCTTT
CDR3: CASSLPGQVTTEAFF

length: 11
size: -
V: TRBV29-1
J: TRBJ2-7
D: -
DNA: TGCAGCGTTACAGTCTCCTACGAGCAGTACTTC
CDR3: CSVTVSYEQYF

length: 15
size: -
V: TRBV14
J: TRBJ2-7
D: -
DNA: TGTGCCAGCAGCCCCTTGACGGGTGCCATCTACGAGCAGTACTTC
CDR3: CASSPLTGAIYEQYF

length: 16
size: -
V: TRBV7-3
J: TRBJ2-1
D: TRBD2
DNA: TGTGCCAGCAGCTTACGCCCTAGCGGAGCTTACAATGAGCAGTTCTTC
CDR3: CASSLRPSGAYNEQFF

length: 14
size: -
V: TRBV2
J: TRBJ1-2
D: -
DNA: TGTGCCAGCAGTGACTGGGGGGAGGACTATGGCTACACCTTC
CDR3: CASSDWGEDYGYTF

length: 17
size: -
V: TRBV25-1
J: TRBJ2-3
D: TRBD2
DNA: TGTGCCAGCAGCCCCGGGACTAGCGGACATCGCACAGATACGCAGTATTTT
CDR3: CASSPGTSGHRTDTQYF

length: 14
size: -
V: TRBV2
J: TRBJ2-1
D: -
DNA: TGTGCCAGCAGTGATGGAGGTTCCTACAATGAGCAGTTCTTC
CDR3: CASSDGGSYNEQFF

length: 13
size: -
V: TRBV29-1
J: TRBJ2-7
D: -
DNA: TGCAGCGCCTTACCTCGGGGAGGATACGAGCAGTACTTC
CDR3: CSALPRGGYEQYF

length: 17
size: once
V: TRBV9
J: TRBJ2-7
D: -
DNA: TGTGCCAGCAGCGTAGCAAGCGGACTGACCCCAACCTACGAGCAGTACTTC
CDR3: CASSVASGLTPTYEQYF

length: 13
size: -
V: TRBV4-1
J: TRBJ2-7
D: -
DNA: TGCGCCAGCAGCCAAGATCCCTTCCTCGAGCAGTACTTC
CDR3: CASSQDPFLEQYF